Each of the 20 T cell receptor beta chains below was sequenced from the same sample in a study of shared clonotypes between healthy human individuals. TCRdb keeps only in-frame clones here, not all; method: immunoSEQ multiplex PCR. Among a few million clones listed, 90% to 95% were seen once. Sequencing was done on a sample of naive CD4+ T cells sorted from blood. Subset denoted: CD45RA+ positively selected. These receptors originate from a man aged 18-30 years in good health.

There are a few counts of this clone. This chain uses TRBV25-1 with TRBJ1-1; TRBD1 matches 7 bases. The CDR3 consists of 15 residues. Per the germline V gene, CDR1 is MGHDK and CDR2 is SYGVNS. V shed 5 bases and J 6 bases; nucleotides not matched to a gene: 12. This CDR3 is CASSRQGAGSSEAFF. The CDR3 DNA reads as TGTGCCAGCAGTCGACAGGGAGCGGGTAGCTCTGAAGCTTTCTTT.

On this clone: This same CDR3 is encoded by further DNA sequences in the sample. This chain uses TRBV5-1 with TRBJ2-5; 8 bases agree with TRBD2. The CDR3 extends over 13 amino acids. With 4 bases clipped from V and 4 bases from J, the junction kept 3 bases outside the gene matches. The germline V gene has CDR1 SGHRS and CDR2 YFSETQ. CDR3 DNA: TGCGCCAGCAGCCGAGGACTAGCAGAGACCCAGTACTTC. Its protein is CASSRGLAETQYF.

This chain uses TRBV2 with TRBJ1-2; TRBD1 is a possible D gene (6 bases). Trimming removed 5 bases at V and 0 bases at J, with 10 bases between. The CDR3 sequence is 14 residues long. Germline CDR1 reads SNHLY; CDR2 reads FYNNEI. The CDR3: CASSMGHSNYGYTF. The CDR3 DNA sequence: TGTGCCAGCAGTATGGGACACTCTAACTATGGCTACACCTTC.

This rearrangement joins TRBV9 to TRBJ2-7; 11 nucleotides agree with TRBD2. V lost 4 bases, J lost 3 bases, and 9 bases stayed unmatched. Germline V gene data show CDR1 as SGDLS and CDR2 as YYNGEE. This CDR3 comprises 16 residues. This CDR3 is CASSPLAGTSGYEQYF. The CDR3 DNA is TGTGCCAGCAGCCCACTCGCGGGGACTAGCGGCTACGAGCAGTACTTC.

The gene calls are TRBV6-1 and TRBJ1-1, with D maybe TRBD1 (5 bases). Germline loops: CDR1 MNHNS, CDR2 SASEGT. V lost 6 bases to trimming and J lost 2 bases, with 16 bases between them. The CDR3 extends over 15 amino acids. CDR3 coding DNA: TGTGCCAGCAGCCTGGGGGGGACCTTAAACACTGAAGCTTTCTTT. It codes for CASSLGGTLNTEAFF.

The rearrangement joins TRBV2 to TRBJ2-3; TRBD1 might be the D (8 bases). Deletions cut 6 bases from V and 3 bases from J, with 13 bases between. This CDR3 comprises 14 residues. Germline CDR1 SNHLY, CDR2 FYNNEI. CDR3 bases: TGTGCCAGCAGGGGAGGGACAGGAACAGATACGCAGTATTTT. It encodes CASRGGTGTDTQYF.

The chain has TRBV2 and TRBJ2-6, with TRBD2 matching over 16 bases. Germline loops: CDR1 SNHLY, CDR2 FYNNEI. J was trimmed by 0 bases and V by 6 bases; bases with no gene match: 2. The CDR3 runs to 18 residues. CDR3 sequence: CASRGTSGGASGANVLTF. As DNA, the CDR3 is TGTGCCAGCAGAGGGACTAGCGGGGGGGCCTCTGGGGCCAACGTCCTGACTTTC.

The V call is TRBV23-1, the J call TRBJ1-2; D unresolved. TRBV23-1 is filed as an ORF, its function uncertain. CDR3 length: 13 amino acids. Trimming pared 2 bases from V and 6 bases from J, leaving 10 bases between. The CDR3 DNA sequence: TGCGCCAGCAGTCAAGGTCCGTCCGATGGCTACACCTTC. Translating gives CASSQGPSDGYTF.

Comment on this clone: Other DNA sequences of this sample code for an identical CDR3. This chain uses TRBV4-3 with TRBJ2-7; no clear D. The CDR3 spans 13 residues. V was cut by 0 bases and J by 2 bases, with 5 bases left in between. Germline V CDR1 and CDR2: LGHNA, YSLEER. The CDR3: CASSQEPAYEQYF. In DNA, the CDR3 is TGCGCCAGCAGCCAAGAACCCGCCTACGAGCAGTACTTC.

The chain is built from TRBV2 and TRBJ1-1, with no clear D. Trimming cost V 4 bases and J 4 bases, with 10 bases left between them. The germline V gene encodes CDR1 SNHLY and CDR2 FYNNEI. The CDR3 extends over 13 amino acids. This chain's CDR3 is CASSVLEGTEAFF. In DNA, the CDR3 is TGTGCCAGCAGTGTATTGGAGGGCACTGAAGCTTTCTTT. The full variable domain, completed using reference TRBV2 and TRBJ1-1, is EPEVTQTPSHQVTQMGQEVILRCVPISNHLYFYWYRQILGQKVEFLVSFYNNEISEKSEIFDDQFSVERPDGSNFTLKIRSTKLEDSAMYFCASSVLEGTEAFFGQGTRLTVV.

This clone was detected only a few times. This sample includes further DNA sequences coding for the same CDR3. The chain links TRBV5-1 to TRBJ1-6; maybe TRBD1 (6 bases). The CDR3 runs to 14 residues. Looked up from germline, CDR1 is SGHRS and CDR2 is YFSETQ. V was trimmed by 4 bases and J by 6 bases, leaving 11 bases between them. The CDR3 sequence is CASSLGQTNSPLHF. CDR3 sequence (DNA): TGCGCCAGCAGCCTAGGACAGACTAATTCACCCCTCCACTTT.

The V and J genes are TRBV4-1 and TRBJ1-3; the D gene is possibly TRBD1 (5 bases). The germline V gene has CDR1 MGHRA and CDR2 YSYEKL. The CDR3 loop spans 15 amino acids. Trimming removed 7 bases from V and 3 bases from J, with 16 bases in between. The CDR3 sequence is CASNAKGEIGNTIYF. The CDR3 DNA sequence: TGCGCCAGCAACGCAAAAGGGGAAATTGGAAACACCATATATTTT.

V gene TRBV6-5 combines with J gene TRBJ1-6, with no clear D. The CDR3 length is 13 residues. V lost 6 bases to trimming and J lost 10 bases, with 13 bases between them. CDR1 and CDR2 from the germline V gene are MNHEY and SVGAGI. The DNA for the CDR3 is TGTGCCAGCAGCCCTAGAGAGGGCTCACCCCTCCACTTT. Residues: CASSPREGSPLHF.

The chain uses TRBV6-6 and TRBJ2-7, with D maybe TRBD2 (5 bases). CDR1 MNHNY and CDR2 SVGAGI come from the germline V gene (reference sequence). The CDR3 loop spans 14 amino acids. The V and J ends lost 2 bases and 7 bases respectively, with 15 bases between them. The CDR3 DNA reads TGTGCCAGCAGTTACCCCAGTGATGGCGGGGAGCAGTACTTC. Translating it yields CASSYPSDGGEQYF.

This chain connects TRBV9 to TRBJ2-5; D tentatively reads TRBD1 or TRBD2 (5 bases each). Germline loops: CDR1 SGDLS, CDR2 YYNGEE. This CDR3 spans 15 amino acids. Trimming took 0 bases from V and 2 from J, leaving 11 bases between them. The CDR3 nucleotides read TGTGCCAGCAGCGTAGCCTGGGGGATACAAGAGACCCAGTACTTC. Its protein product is CASSVAWGIQETQYF.

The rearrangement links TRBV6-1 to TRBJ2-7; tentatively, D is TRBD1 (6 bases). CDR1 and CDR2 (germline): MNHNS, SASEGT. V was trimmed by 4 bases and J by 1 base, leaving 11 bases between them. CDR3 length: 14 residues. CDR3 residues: CASSATGRSYEQYF. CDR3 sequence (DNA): TGTGCCAGCAGTGCGACAGGAAGGTCCTACGAGCAGTACTTC.

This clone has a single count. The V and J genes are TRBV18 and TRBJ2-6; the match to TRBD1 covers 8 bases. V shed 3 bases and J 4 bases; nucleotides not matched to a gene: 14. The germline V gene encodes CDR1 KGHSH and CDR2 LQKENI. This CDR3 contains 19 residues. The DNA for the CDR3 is TGTGCCAGCTCACCTCTCGGACAGGGTCAAGGGTCCGGGGCCAACGTCCTGACTTTC. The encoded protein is CASSPLGQGQGSGANVLTF.

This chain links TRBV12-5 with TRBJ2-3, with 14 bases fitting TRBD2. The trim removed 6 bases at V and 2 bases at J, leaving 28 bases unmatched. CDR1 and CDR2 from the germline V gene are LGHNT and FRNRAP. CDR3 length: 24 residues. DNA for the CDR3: TGTGCTAGTGGCCCAAGAACCAAAAGAACCGGGACTAGCGGGAGAGTGGGGACCACAGATACGCAGTATTTT. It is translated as CASGPRTKRTGTSGRVGTTDTQYF.

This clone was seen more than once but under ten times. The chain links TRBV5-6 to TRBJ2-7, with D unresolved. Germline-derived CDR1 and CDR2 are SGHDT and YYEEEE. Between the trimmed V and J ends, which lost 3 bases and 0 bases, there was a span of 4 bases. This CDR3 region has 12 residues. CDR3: CASSSFSYEQYF. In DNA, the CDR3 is TGTGCCAGCAGCTCCTTCTCCTACGAGCAGTACTTC. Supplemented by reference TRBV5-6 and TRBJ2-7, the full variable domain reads DAGVTQSPTHLIKTRGQQVTLRCSPKSGHDTVSWYQQALGQGPQFIFQYYEEEERQRGNFPDRFSGHQFPNYSSELNVNALLLGDSALYLCASSSFSYEQYFGPGTRLTVT.

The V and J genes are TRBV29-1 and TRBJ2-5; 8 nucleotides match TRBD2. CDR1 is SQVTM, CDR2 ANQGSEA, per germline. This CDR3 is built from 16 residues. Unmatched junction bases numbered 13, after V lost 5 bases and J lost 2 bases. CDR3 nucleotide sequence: TGCAGCGTTTCTGAGCTAGCGGGTTGGGATCAAGAGACCCAGTACTTC. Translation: CSVSELAGWDQETQYF. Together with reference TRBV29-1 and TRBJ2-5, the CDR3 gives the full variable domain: SAVISQKPSRDICQRGTSLTIQCQVDSQVTMMFWYRQQPGQSLTLIATANQGSEATYESGFVIDKFPISRPNLTFSTLTVSNMSPEDSSIYLCSVSELAGWDQETQYFGPGTRLLVL.